The next 17 T cell receptor beta chains were all read from a single sample in a study of Graves' ophthalmopathy and Graves' hyperthyroidism. RNA transcripts yielded amplified TCR beta CDR3 regions. Second-round multiplex PCR followed a first-round RT-PCR using HTBI primers. TCRdb itself ran the multiplex PCR reads through MiXCR, one entry per CDR3 protein. The profile shows 580,000 or so distinct CDR3 sequences, less than 45% of them singletons. The specimen was peripheral blood or thyroid tissue (not recorded which). These receptor sequences come from an adult man with Graves' hyperthyroidism.

The chain employs TRBV7-8 and TRBJ2-2, with D tentatively TRBD1 or TRBD2 (5 bases each). TRBJ2-3 matches the DNA end more closely, so the J call is doubtful. This CDR3 is 13 amino acids long. Germline CDR1 and CDR2: SGHVS and FQNEAQ. CDR3 sequence (DNA): TGTGCCAGCAGCTCCCGGGGCGCCGATACGCAGTATTTT. Its translation: CASSSRGADTQYF.

This clonotype was counted many times. This chain links TRBV19 with TRBJ1-6; D call uncertain. V was clipped by 3 bases and J by 9 bases, with 9 bases between them. Germline CDR1 is LNHDA and CDR2 is SQIVND (reference sequence). This CDR3 region has 13 residues. In DNA form, the CDR3 reads TGTGCCAGTAGTATTGGCAGGCCTTCACCCCTCCACTTT. It yields the protein CASSIGRPSPLHF.

This clonotype was observed at least ten times. The chain employs TRBV6-6 and TRBJ1-5; D gene uncertain. With 8 bases removed from V and 2 bases from J, the gap between germline ends came to 7 bases. This CDR3 has 12 residues. Germline values: CDR1 MNHNY, CDR2 SVGAGI (reference sequence). In DNA, the CDR3 is TGTGCCAGCGGGCAGGGCAATCAGCCCCAGCATTTT. Translating it yields CASGQGNQPQHF.

This clonotype has a count of ten or more. The rearrangement joins TRBV12-3 or TRBV12-4 to TRBJ2-7; no firm D call. V lost 3 bases and J 6 bases, leaving 9 bases between the germline ends. The CDR3 loop spans 12 amino acids. CDR3 region: CASSFSSSEQYF. CDR3 bases: TGTGCCAGCAGTTTCTCGAGTTCCGAGCAGTACTTC.

The J gene is TRBJ2-1, the V gene TRBV7-2; D call uncertain. The V end lost 4 bases, the J end lost 6 bases, and 7 bases lay between the germline ends. In germline, CDR1 is SGHTA, CDR2 FQGNSA. The CDR3 sequence is 12 residues long. The CDR3 bases are TGTGCCAGCAGCTCTGGTCGCAATGAGCAGTTCTTC. It encodes CASSSGRNEQFF.

The V call is TRBV7-9, the J call TRBJ1-6; D ambiguous. The germline V and J ends were trimmed by 5 bases and 8 bases, with 10 bases remaining between them. CDR1 SEHNR and CDR2 FQNEAQ come from the germline V gene (reference sequence). CDR3 length: 13 amino acids. The CDR3 is CASSPDIYSPLHF. CDR3 in DNA: TGTGCCAGCAGCCCAGACATATATTCACCCCTCCACTTT.

This clonotype was counted at least ten times. The chain couples TRBV2 to TRBJ1-2; 8 positions agree with TRBD1. The CDR3 length is 13 residues. Trimming cost V 7 bases and J 7 bases; bases outside gene matches: 8. Germline V gene sequence: CDR1 SNHLY, CDR2 FYNNEI. The CDR3 reads CASNDRGFGGYTF. CDR3 nucleotide sequence: TGTGCCAGCAACGACAGGGGCTTTGGTGGCTACACCTTC.

This clonotype was detected ten times or more. The chain combines TRBV6-1 with TRBJ2-7; 9 nucleotides agree with TRBD1. J gave up 2 bases and V 8 bases, and 7 bases lay outside the gene matches. CDR3 length: 14 amino acids. CDR1 is MNHNS, CDR2 SASEGT, per germline. The CDR3 DNA sequence: TGTGCCAGCGGAGGACAGGGGAGGACCTACGAGCAGTACTTC. It translates to CASGGQGRTYEQYF.

The chain recombines TRBV7-8 with TRBJ2-7; TRBD2 matches 14 bases. J gave up 7 bases and V 0 bases, and 8 bases lay outside the gene matches. There are 17 residues in the CDR3. Germline CDR1 and CDR2: SGHVS and FQNEAQ. The CDR3 reads CASSLAQGLAGANEQYF. DNA of the CDR3: TGTGCCAGCAGCTTAGCGCAGGGACTAGCGGGAGCTAATGAGCAGTACTTC.

In this sample, this clonotype turned up a few times. The chain couples TRBV7-9 to TRBJ2-1; 10 positions agree with TRBD2. Looked up from germline, CDR1 is SEHNR and CDR2 is FQNEAQ (reference sequence). CDR3 length: 15 residues. V was clipped by 7 bases and J by 7 bases; unmatched bases: 10. DNA of the CDR3: TGTGCCAGCACCCTCCAGCGGGGGGGCAGGAATGAGCAGTTCTTC. Protein product: CASTLQRGGRNEQFF. Together with reference TRBV7-9 and TRBJ2-1, the CDR3 gives the full variable domain: DTGVSQNPRHKITKRGQNVTFRCDPISEHNRLYWYRQTLGQGPEFLTYFQNEAQLEKSRLLSDRFSAERPKGSFSTLEIQRTEQGDSAMYLCASTLQRGGRNEQFFGPGTRLTVL.

In its sample, this clonotype was seen many times. The chain carries TRBV29-1 and TRBJ1-5; tentative D call: TRBD1 (5 bases). Germline assignment: CDR1 SQVTM and CDR2 ANQGSEA. Trimming pared 7 bases from V and 4 bases from J, leaving 11 bases between. This CDR3 is built from 12 residues. The DNA for the CDR3 is TGCAGCGCCGGGGACCAGAATCAGCCCCAGCATTTT. The encoded protein is CSAGDQNQPQHF.

V usage is TRBV5-1 and J usage is TRBJ1-5; D unclear. Germline CDR1 SGHRS, CDR2 YFSETQ. The CDR3 spans 15 residues. V lost 5 bases and J 3 bases, leaving 15 bases between the germline ends. The CDR3 spells CASRGDGRNNQPQHF. Here the CDR3 DNA reads TGCGCCAGCAGAGGAGACGGACGGAACAATCAGCCCCAGCATTTT.

The chain carries TRBV7-8 and TRBJ2-7; 8 bases fit TRBD2. The J call could be wrong; TRBJ2-1 is a better fit for the DNA end. The CDR3 runs to 17 residues. Germline-derived CDR1 and CDR2 are SGHVS and FQNEAQ. CDR3 residues: CASSLVQGSGAYNEQFF. CDR3 coding DNA: TGTGCCAGCAGCTTAGTTCAGGGTAGCGGGGCTTACAATGAGCAGTTCTTC.

This clonotype has only a few counts. The chain employs TRBV7-9 and TRBJ2-3; 12 bases fit TRBD2. With 5 bases clipped from V and 0 bases from J, the junction kept 3 bases outside the gene matches. This CDR3 has 16 amino acids. CDR1 is SEHNR, CDR2 FQNEAQ, per germline (reference sequence). CDR3 amino acids: CASSGGTSGSTDTQYF. CDR3 in DNA: TGTGCCAGCAGCGGCGGGACTAGCGGGAGCACAGATACGCAGTATTTT.

This clonotype occurred many times. The chain joins TRBV24-1 to TRBJ2-5; D remains ambiguous. CDR1 and CDR2 (germline): KGHDR, SFDVKD. The ends were cut back, 4 bases at V and 4 bases at J, with 3 bases in the middle. The CDR3 consists of 11 residues. This CDR3 is CATSDGETQYF. The CDR3 nucleotides are TGTGCCACCAGTGACGGAGAGACCCAGTACTTC.

The V and J genes are TRBV29-1 and TRBJ2-7; 13 bases match TRBD2. The DNA matches TRBJ2-1 better at its end, which makes the J call doubtful. The germline V gene encodes CDR1 SQVTM and CDR2 ANQGSEA. The CDR3 contains 17 residues. The CDR3 nucleotides read TGCAGCGTTGAAGGACTAGCGGGGGGACCTTCCTACAATGAGCAGTTCTTC. Translation: CSVEGLAGGPSYNEQFF.

This clonotype was counted ten times or more. The gene calls are TRBV7-9 and TRBJ1-4; D call uncertain. This CDR3 is built from 15 residues. Germline V gene lookup returns CDR1 SEHNR and CDR2 FQNEAQ (reference sequence). V lost 2 bases and J lost 6, with 13 bases in between. The chain's CDR3 is CASSLIRAGDEKLFF. DNA for the CDR3: TGTGCCAGCAGCTTAATTCGGGCAGGAGATGAAAAACTGTTTTTT.